A selection of T cell receptor beta chains follows, all from one sample in a study of immune cell composition in non-small cell lung cancer. The data were produced by immunoSEQ multiplex PCR, yet TCRdb's version contains in-frame clones alone and is incomplete. This sample yields 400 to 500 clones, of which less than 85% are seen a single time; roughly 14% belongs to the top ten. Sequences were obtained from non-adjacent lung tissue. These receptors were taken from a human donor with non-small cell lung cancer. The CDR3 runs from the conserved cysteine through the conserved F or W. A D gene is named only where the DNA matches it firmly. Clone size is stated in some rows and not others, as once, few, many or a class when expanded.

V,size,J,D,CDR3,DNA
TRBV7-2,.,TRBJ2-7,TRBD1,CASSLHRGRTYEQYF,TGTGCCAGCAGCCTCCACAGGGGGCGCACCTACGAGCAGTACTTC
TRBV12-5,.,TRBJ2-3,.,CASGLGGLGWAYF,TGTGCTAGTGGTTTGGGGGGCTTGGGCTGGGCGTATTTT
TRBV11-2,once,TRBJ1-2,.,CASSLDPAASYGYTF,TGTGCCAGCAGCTTGGACCCAGCTGCTTCCTATGGCTACACCTTC
TRBV9,.,TRBJ2-5,.,CASSTSGGMEETQYF,TGTGCCAGCAGTACCAGCGGAGGGATGGAAGAGACCCAGTACTTC
TRBV5-4,.,TRBJ2-7,.,CASSWTRGGSEQYF,TGTGCCAGCAGCTGGACCAGAGGGGGTAGCGAGCAGTACTTC
TRBV6-5,.,TRBJ1-1,.,CASSPQRVGNTEAFF,TGTGCCAGCAGTCCCCAGAGGGTTGGGAACACTGAAGCTTTCTTT
TRBV20-1,.,TRBJ2-7,.,CSGTQGGKTYF,TGCAGTGGAACCCAGGGGGGGAAGACGTACTTC
TRBV20-1,.,TRBJ2-5,.,CSAPLVETQYF,TGCAGTGCCCCTCTCGTGGAGACCCAGTACTTC
TRBV9,.,TRBJ1-3,.,CASSAAGTFTNTIYF,TGTGCCAGCAGCGCCGCCGGGACCTTCACAAACACCATATATTTT
TRBV7-3,once,TRBJ1-1,.,CASSLDVNTEAFF,TGTGCCAGCAGCTTAGACGTGAACACTGAAGCTTTCTTT
TRBV15,.,TRBJ1-5,.,CATSYGSNQPQHF,TGTGCCACCAGCTACGGCAGCAATCAGCCCCAGCATTTT
TRBV6-5,.,TRBJ2-7,.,CASSDNYEQYF,TGTGCCAGCAGTGACAACTACGAGCAGTACTTC
TRBV7-8,.,TRBJ1-2,.,CASSLGTSSNYGYTF,TGTGCCAGCAGCCTCGGGACATCCTCTAACTATGGCTACACCTTC
TRBV18,once,TRBJ1-6,TRBD1,CASSLSTGVNSPLHF,TGTGCCAGCTCACTTTCGACAGGGGTCAATTCACCCCTCCACTTT
TRBV14,.,TRBJ2-7,.,CASSQDLGPLGEQYF,TGTGCCAGCAGCCAAGATCTGGGGCCGTTAGGCGAGCAGTACTTC
TRBV19,few,TRBJ1-1,.,CASSDRLNTEAFF,TGTGCCAGTTCGGACAGACTGAACACTGAAGCTTTCTTT
TRBV10-3,.,TRBJ2-7,.,CAITGGQGGEQYF,TGTGCCATCACCGGGGGGCAGGGGGGCGAGCAGTACTTC
TRBV18,.,TRBJ1-3,.,CASSPPSSSGNTIYF,TGTGCCAGCTCACCACCGTCGAGCTCTGGAAACACCATATATTTT
TRBV12-5,.,TRBJ1-1,.,CASGYGGLTEAFF,TGTGCTAGTGGTTATGGGGGGCTCACTGAAGCTTTCTTT
TRBV6-6,.,TRBJ2-2,.,CASGTSNTGELFF,TGTGCCAGCGGGACTTCGAACACCGGGGAGCTGTTTTTT
TRBV9,once,TRBJ2-3,TRBD2,CASSVDSGGSDTQYF,TGTGCCAGCAGCGTAGATAGCGGGGGGTCAGATACGCAGTATTTT
TRBV20-1,.,TRBJ1-2,.,CSARIDYGYTF,TGCAGTGCTAGGATAGACTATGGCTACACCTTC
TRBV5-1,.,TRBJ2-2,TRBD1,CASRMGQGSTGELFF,TGCGCCAGCAGAATGGGACAGGGAAGTACCGGGGAGCTGTTTTTT
TRBV10-3,once,TRBJ2-7,.,CAISGLTGSSYEQYF,TGTGCCATCAGTGGTTTAACAGGGAGCTCCTACGAGCAGTACTTC
TRBV2,.,TRBJ1-5,TRBD1,CASSADRVGNQPQHF,TGTGCCAGCAGTGCAGACAGGGTAGGGAATCAGCCCCAGCATTTT
TRBV7-3,few,TRBJ2-1,TRBD1,CASSRGTGEGYEQFF,TGTGCCAGCAGTCGGGGGACAGGGGAAGGGTATGAGCAGTTCTTC
TRBV9,.,TRBJ2-5,.,CASSVGVFETQYF,TGTGCCAGCAGCGTAGGAGTCTTCGAGACCCAGTACTTC
TRBV5-1,.,TRBJ1-1,TRBD1,CASSVGQGRTEAFF,TGCGCCAGCAGCGTGGGACAGGGGAGGACTGAAGCTTTCTTT
TRBV9,.,TRBJ2-2,TRBD2,CASSVVASGGAGELFF,TGTGCCAGCAGCGTAGTGGCTAGCGGGGGGGCCGGGGAGCTGTTTTTT
TRBV11-3,.,TRBJ2-7,.,CASSLGAGYEQYF,TGTGCCAGCAGCTTAGGGGCGGGGTACGAGCAGTACTTC
TRBV7-2,.,TRBJ1-5,TRBD1,CASSLVGGQGGQPQHF,TGTGCCAGCAGCTTAGTCGGGGGGCAGGGGGGGCAGCCCCAGCATTTT
TRBV7-8,.,TRBJ2-2,.,CASSGKINTGELFF,TGTGCCAGCAGCGGTAAAATTAACACCGGGGAGCTGTTTTTT
TRBV9,.,TRBJ1-4,.,CASSQTGTRTEKLFF,TGTGCCAGCAGTCAGACCGGGACCCGGACGGAAAAACTGTTTTTT
TRBV7-3,.,TRBJ2-3,TRBD2,CASSLGAGGSTDTQYF,TGTGCCAGCAGCTTAGGGGCGGGGGGCAGCACAGATACGCAGTATTTT
TRBV28,.,TRBJ1-2,.,CASSSGRLGYGYTF,TGTGCCAGCAGTTCGGGACGGTTGGGCTATGGCTACACCTTC
TRBV7-8,few,TRBJ2-3,TRBD1,CASRPNRGAADTQYF,TGTGCCAGCAGACCTAACAGGGGAGCGGCAGATACGCAGTATTTT
TRBV7-9,.,TRBJ1-3,TRBD1,CASSLTGAGNTIYF,TGTGCCAGCAGCTTGACAGGGGCTGGAAACACCATATATTTT
TRBV7-9,few,TRBJ1-5,.,CASSLGTQPQHF,TGTGCCAGCAGCTTAGGGACCCAGCCCCAGCATTTT
TRBV28,.,TRBJ1-6,TRBD1,CASSSDRGFQSSPLHF,TGTGCCAGCAGTTCGGACAGGGGGTTTCAGAGTTCACCCCTCCACTTT
TRBV5-6,.,TRBJ1-2,.,CASSLAQNYGYTF,TGTGCCAGCAGCTTGGCCCAGAACTATGGCTACACCTTC